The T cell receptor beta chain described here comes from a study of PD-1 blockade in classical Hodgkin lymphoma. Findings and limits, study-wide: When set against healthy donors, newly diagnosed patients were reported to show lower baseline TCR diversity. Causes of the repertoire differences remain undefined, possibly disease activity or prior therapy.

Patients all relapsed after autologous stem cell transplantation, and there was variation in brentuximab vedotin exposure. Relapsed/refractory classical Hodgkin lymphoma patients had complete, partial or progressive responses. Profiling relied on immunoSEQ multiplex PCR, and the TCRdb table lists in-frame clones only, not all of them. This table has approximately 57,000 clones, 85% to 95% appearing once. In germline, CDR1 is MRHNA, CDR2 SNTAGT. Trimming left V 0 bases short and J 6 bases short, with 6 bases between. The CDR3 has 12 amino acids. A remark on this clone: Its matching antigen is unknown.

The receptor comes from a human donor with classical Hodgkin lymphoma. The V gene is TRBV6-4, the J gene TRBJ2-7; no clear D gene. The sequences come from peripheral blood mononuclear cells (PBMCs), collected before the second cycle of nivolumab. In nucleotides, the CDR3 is TGTGCCAGCAGTGACTCAGAAGGCGAGCAGTACTTC. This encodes CASSDSEGEQYF.